The T cell receptor (beta chain) described here comes from a study of T-cell reconstitution after alpha-beta-depleted transplantation in children. Unique molecular identifiers were built into the TCRbeta library. TCRdb called the PCR reads again in MiXCR, with one record for every CDR3 protein. The sample has about 500,000 distinct CDR3 sequences; about an eighth are singletons. Comment on this clonotype: At one end, the junction sequence differs from germline, possibly due to a read error.

This CDR3 region has 19 residues. Germline V gene lookup returns CDR1 DFQATT and CDR2 SNEGSKA (reference sequence). The chain joins TRBV20-1 to TRBJ2-7; TRBD2 agrees at 10 bases. The clonotype originates from a female patient between 2 and 15 years old who had a stem cell transplant for aplastic anemia, so the T cells may come from the graft donor. Specimen: PBMCs, mostly from graft donor cells, collected 180 days after TCRalphabeta/CD19-depleted stem cell transplant. CDR3 sequence reads: CCARAQSGPLAGDPYEQYF. In DNA, the CDR3 is TGCTGTGCTAGAGCCCAATCAGGGCCTCTAGCGGGAGACCCCTACGAGCAGTACTTC.